The text below deals with one TCR beta chain. Antigen: not known. This sample was taken from a study of cytomegalovirus exposure and HLA in healthy donors. Whole-study results and caveats: About 150 TCR beta chains were listed as cytomegalovirus-associated.

This CDR3 is 16 amino acids long. Generated by immunoSEQ multiplex PCR, the TCRdb table keeps only in-frame clones and is missing some. The sample has 210,000 or so clones; around nine tenths are singletons. The origin of this receptor is a woman between 18 and 29 years old in good health and CMV-seronegative. The rearrangement links TRBV21-1 to TRBJ2-7; no DNA check was done on the table's D call, TRBD1. TRBV21-1 is termed a pseudogene. The sequenced sample consisted of PBMCs. The DNA of the CDR3 is TGTGCCAGCTCGGACGGACAGGGGTTAAGCTCCTACGAGCAGTACTTC. Protein: CASSDGQGLSSYEQYF.